These 23 T cell receptor beta chains originate from one sample sequenced in a study of post-analysis software for immune sequencing data. The study's findings and limits: Controls had lower frequencies than patients of about 5 TRBV segments, which included TRBV5-6, TRBV5-1 and TRBV20-1.

No antigens are known for them. The TCR beta cDNA libraries carried unique molecular identifiers. In TCRdb, the PCR reads were re-called with MiXCR into one record per CDR3 protein. The repertoire consists of hundreds of thousands of distinct CDR3 sequences, with roughly 50% occurring once and the leading ten covering 4% to 5.5%. The sequenced material came from blood. The receptor set was obtained from a girl between 5 and 17 years old with multiple sclerosis.

This clonotype was detected only once. V is TRBV10-3 and J is TRBJ2-1; 11 bases are a match to TRBD2. The CDR3 runs to 14 residues. The germline V gene encodes CDR1 ENHRY and CDR2 SYGVKD. The V gene end was trimmed by 4 bases and the J gene end by 8 bases; junction bases not matched to a gene: 4. CDR3 coding DNA: TGTGCCATCAGTGCCGGTAGCGGGGGGGATGAGCAGTTCTTC. Its protein is CAISAGSGGDEQFF.

This chain connects TRBV7-9 to TRBJ2-1; weak D call: TRBD1 (5 bases). The ends were cut back, 3 bases at V and 7 bases at J, with 16 bases in the middle. Looked up from germline, CDR1 is SEHNR and CDR2 is FQNEAQ (reference sequence). This CDR3 has 15 residues. The CDR3 region is CASSLGQGAWNEQFF. The CDR3 DNA follows: TGTGCCAGCAGCTTGGGGCAGGGCGCTTGGAATGAGCAGTTCTTC.

The chain is built from TRBV15 and TRBJ2-7; D is ambiguous. V was clipped by 4 bases and J by 2 bases, with 12 bases between them. This CDR3 spans 14 amino acids. Germline loops: CDR1 LNHNV, CDR2 YYDKDF (reference sequence). The CDR3 coding sequence is TGTGCCACCAGCATGAGATCTTCGCCCTACGAGCAGTACTTC. This encodes CATSMRSSPYEQYF. The whole variable domain, remainder taken from reference TRBV15 and TRBJ2-7, is DAMVIQNPRYQVTQFGKPVTLSCSQTLNHNVMYWYQQKSSQAPKLLFHYYDKDFNNEADTPDNFQSRRPNTSFCFLDIRSPGLGDTAMYLCATSMRSSPYEQYFGPGTRLTVT.

There are a few counts of this clonotype. J is TRBJ2-4 and V is TRBV27, with a possible D match to TRBD2 (5 bases). The J call may be faulty, since TRBJ2-7 better matches the DNA end. CDR3 length: 14 residues. Germline-derived CDR1 and CDR2 are MNHEY and SMNVEV (reference sequence). CDR3 sequence: CASSYSRETYEQYF. The CDR3 coding sequence is TGTGCCAGCAGTTACAGCCGGGAAACCTACGAGCAGTACTTC.

Turning to this clonotype: At one of its ends the junction is not consistent with the germline gene, which may arise from a read error. The chain joins TRBV27 to TRBJ2-4; D is unresolved. The end of the DNA is better explained by TRBJ2-7, so the J call may be wrong. The CDR3 contains 13 residues. CDR1 is MNHEY, CDR2 SMNVEV, per germline (reference sequence). CDR3 sequence reads: CANSLSPYYEQYF. The DNA of the CDR3 is TGTGCCAACAGTTTATCCCCGTACTACGAGCAGTACTTC.

This clonotype has just a few counts. Here the CDR3 reads CASSIDTSNYGYTF. DNA of the CDR3: TGTGCCAGCAGTATCGACACCTCTAACTATGGCTACACCTTC. J is TRBJ1-2 and V is TRBV28; no definite D call. Trimming stripped 5 bases from V and 0 bases from J, with 10 bases between. Germline CDR1 reads MDHEN; CDR2 reads SYDVKM. The CDR3 covers 14 residues.

This chain connects TRBV20-1 to TRBJ2-5, with 7 positions matching TRBD2. V shed 3 bases, J shed 2 bases, and the junction held 6 bases outside the gene matches. The CDR3 runs 14 residues. CDR1 and CDR2 (germline): DFQATT, SNEGSKA (reference sequence). The CDR3 region is CSARRGSGQETQYF. The CDR3 DNA sequence: TGCAGTGCTAGGCGGGGGAGTGGGCAAGAGACCCAGTACTTC.

The gene calls are TRBV29-1 and TRBJ2-7; D gene ambiguous. The CDR3 sequence is 18 residues long. Germline V gene lookup returns CDR1 SQVTM and CDR2 ANQGSEA. V was trimmed by 4 bases and J by 0 bases, leaving 25 bases between them. The CDR3 DNA is TGCAGCGTTGCCCCTACCCCCCGCTGGCAGAGCCCCTCCTACGAGCAGTACTTC. It is translated as CSVAPTPRWQSPSYEQYF.

The V and J genes are TRBV6-2 or TRBV6-3 and TRBJ2-5; tentatively, D is TRBD1 or TRBD2 (7 bases each). The J call may be wrong; the DNA end is better matched by TRBJ2-7. The CDR3 covers 15 residues. Germline V CDR1 and CDR2: MNHEY, SVGEGT. This CDR3 reads CASSFPTGTTYEQYF. In DNA, the CDR3 is TGTGCCAGCAGTTTCCCGACAGGGACTACCTACGAGCAGTACTTC.

The V and J genes are TRBV12-3 or TRBV12-4 and TRBJ2-4; 11 positions agree with TRBD2. The trim removed 5 bases at V and 13 bases at J, leaving 10 bases unmatched. The CDR3 contains 14 residues. CDR3: CASSTLLAGAEQYF. In nucleotides, the CDR3 is TGTGCCAGCAGTACCTTACTAGCGGGAGCGGAGCAGTACTTC.

The V and J genes are TRBV7-3 and TRBJ2-3; 9 bases align to TRBD1. Germline assignment: CDR1 SGHTA and CDR2 FQGTGA. Trimming removed 5 bases from V and 8 bases from J; junction bases left unmatched: 14. This CDR3 spans 16 amino acids. CDR3 protein: CASSPGATGGSGTQYF. CDR3 DNA sequence: TGTGCCAGCAGCCCAGGGGCCACAGGGGGCTCGGGTACGCAGTATTTT.

The chain has TRBV4-1 and TRBJ2-5; 7 positions match TRBD2. Gene TRBJ2-7 matches the end of the DNA better, so the J call may be wrong. The CDR3 consists of 16 residues. In germline, CDR1 is MGHRA, CDR2 YSYEKL. CDR3 sequence (DNA): TGCGCCAGCAGCCAAGGAATGTCGACACTAGCGTACGAGCAGTACTTC. Residues: CASSQGMSTLAYEQYF.

This clonotype came up a few times. One junction end disagrees with the germline gene, perhaps due to a read error. The genes are TRBV6-6 and TRBJ2-6; D is possibly TRBD1 (5 bases). CDR3 length: 13 residues. Per germline, CDR1 MNHNY and CDR2 SVGAGI (reference sequence). In nucleotides, the CDR3 is TGTGCCAGCACAGACTCTGGGGCCAACGTCCCGACTTTC. This codes for CASTDSGANVPTF.

This sequence joins TRBV10-3 and TRBJ2-3; TRBD1 aligns across 8 bases. The CDR3 is made up of 16 amino acids. Trimming took 0 bases from V and 2 from J; bases not matched to a gene: 4. Germline V gene sequence: CDR1 ENHRY, CDR2 SYGVKD. CDR3 nucleotides: TGTGCCATCAGTGAGTCGAACAGGGGGATCACAGATACGCAGTATTTT. Protein sequence: CAISESNRGITDTQYF.

The chain couples TRBV27 to TRBJ2-1, with 7 nucleotides matching TRBD1. The CDR3 extends over 13 amino acids. In germline, CDR1 is MNHEY, CDR2 SMNVEV (reference sequence). After removal of 5 bases from V and 10 bases from J, the junction contained 8 bases not matched to a gene. The CDR3 spells CASSTDRAREQFF. The CDR3 DNA reads as TGTGCCAGCAGTACCGACAGGGCTCGCGAGCAGTTCTTC.

The chain is built from TRBV5-1 and TRBJ2-7; 12 bases align to TRBD2. CDR1 is SGHRS, CDR2 YFSETQ, per germline. J was trimmed by 0 bases and V by 3 bases; bases with no gene match: 7. CDR3 length: 17 amino acids. This chain's CDR3 is CASSWGTSGLSSYEQYF. CDR3 coding DNA: TGCGCCAGCAGCTGGGGGACTAGCGGGTTGAGCTCCTACGAGCAGTACTTC. Variable domain in full (rest from reference TRBV5-1 and TRBJ2-7): KAGVTQTPRYLIKTRGQQVTLSCSPISGHRSVSWYQQTPGQGLQFLFEYFSETQRNKGNFPGRFSGRQFSNSRSEMNVSTLELGDSALYLCASSWGTSGLSSYEQYFGPGTRLTVT.

The chain uses TRBV25-1 and TRBJ2-4; a possible D gene is TRBD1 (6 bases). The V end lost 6 bases, the J end lost 8 bases, and 17 bases lay between the germline ends. The germline gives CDR1 MGHDK, CDR2 SYGVNS. The CDR3 has 14 residues. In DNA, the CDR3 is TGTGCCAGCAGACAAACCGGGACAAGGGACATTCAGTACTTC. Translating it yields CASRQTGTRDIQYF.

This rearrangement joins TRBV3-1 to TRBJ2-7; D is uncertain. The germline V gene encodes CDR1 LGHDT and CDR2 YNNKEL (reference sequence). V lost 2 bases and J lost 0, with 8 bases in between. There are 14 residues in the CDR3. The CDR3 sequence: CASSQYVPSYEQYF. The CDR3 DNA reads as TGTGCCAGCAGCCAATATGTGCCCTCCTACGAGCAGTACTTC.

The chain carries TRBV5-1 and TRBJ2-1; either TRBD1 or TRBD2 may supply D (6 bases each). Germline V CDR1 and CDR2: SGHRS, YFSETQ. This CDR3 has 14 amino acids. V was clipped by 4 bases and J by 5 bases, with 13 bases between them. DNA of the CDR3: TGCGCCAGCAGCCTGAGGGGGGAGAACAATGAGCAGTTCTTC. Translated, it gives CASSLRGENNEQFF. Based on the CDR3 plus reference TRBV5-1 and TRBJ2-1, the full variable domain is KAGVTQTPRYLIKTRGQQVTLSCSPISGHRSVSWYQQTPGQGLQFLFEYFSETQRNKGNFPGRFSGRQFSNSRSEMNVSTLELGDSALYLCASSLRGENNEQFFGPGTRLTVL.

V and J are TRBV20-1 and TRBJ2-7; D possibly corresponds to TRBD1 (6 bases). Per the germline V gene, CDR1 is DFQATT and CDR2 is SNEGSKA (reference sequence). This CDR3 spans 13 amino acids. V lost 1 base and J lost 3, with 10 bases in between. CDR3 bases: TGCAGTGCTAGAGCAGGGGTGATCTACGAGCAGTACTTC. Translating gives CSARAGVIYEQYF.

The V and J genes are TRBV5-1 and TRBJ2-4; tentative D call: TRBD2 (6 bases). The J call may not be correct, given that the DNA end is closer to TRBJ2-7. Germline assignment: CDR1 SGHRS and CDR2 YFSETQ. The CDR3 contains 12 residues. CDR3 sequence: CASSEGLGEQYF. CDR3 bases: TGCGCCAGCAGCGAGGGACTGGGCGAGCAGTACTTC.

The rearrangement links TRBV7-6 to TRBJ2-5, with D unclear. V was shortened by 5 bases and J by 1 base, with 20 bases between the two germline ends. From germline, CDR1 is SGHVS and CDR2 FNYEAQ. The CDR3 is 17 residues long. CDR3 loop: CASSPRFQLPIQETQYF. In DNA, the CDR3 is TGTGCCAGCAGCCCACGGTTCCAACTTCCGATCCAAGAGACCCAGTACTTC.

This clonotype was picked up a small number of times. J is TRBJ1-2 and V is TRBV7-3; TRBD1 is a possible D gene (6 bases). The ends were cut back, 3 bases at V and 2 bases at J, with 13 bases in the middle. This CDR3 is built from 15 residues. The V gene's germline CDR1 is SGHTA and CDR2 FQGTGA. CDR3 region: CASSLGRGGNYGYTF. CDR3 in DNA: TGTGCCAGCAGCTTGGGCAGGGGAGGGAACTATGGCTACACCTTC. The whole variable domain, filled in from reference TRBV7-3 and TRBJ1-2, reads GAGVSQTPSNKVTEKGKYVELRCDPISGHTALYWYRQSLGQGPEFLIYFQGTGAADDSGLPNDRFFAVRPEGSVSTLKIQRTERGDSAVYLCASSLGRGGNYGYTFGSGTRLTVV.